Sequencing of this TCR beta chain was carried out in a study of blood T cell repertoires in COVID-19. The assay was immunoSEQ multiplex PCR, and TCRdb's table has in-frame clones only and misses some. The data contain about 76,000 clones, approximately 78% of them singletons. V shed 6 bases, J shed 4 bases, and the junction held 2 bases outside the gene matches. CDR1 is SNHLY and CDR2 is FYNNEI in the germline V gene. The CDR3 covers 13 residues. This sequence joins TRBV2 and TRBJ2-2, with 7 nucleotides matching TRBD1. This receptor was taken from a human donor in a cohort sampled during active COVID-19. The sequenced sample was peripheral blood. This CDR3 reads CASRTGVTGELFF. The CDR3 DNA reads TGTGCCAGCAGAACAGGGGTCACCGGGGAGCTGTTTTTT.